The rows below give T cell receptor beta chains drawn from one sample of a study of identical twins. TCRdb redid the calling of the 5' RACE reads with MiXCR, one entry per CDR3 protein. Among 400,000 to 500,000 distinct CDR3 sequences listed, under 20% were seen once. Sequencing was carried out using naive T cells sorted from blood. The origin of the receptors is a man between 45 and 60 years old in good health. Each CDR3 is given with its conserved first and last residue. Each record gives: D gene, clone size, V gene, J gene, CDR3 DNA, CDR3 protein. A D gene is named only where the DNA matches it firmly. Expanded clones get a size class; other rows say once, few or many, or leave the size out.

d_call: TRBD2; clone_size: -; v_call: TRBV12-3/TRBV12-4; j_call: TRBJ2-3; cdr3_nt: TGTGCCAGCAGGTCAACGATCTTAGCGGGCCCAGGGGATACGCAGTATTTT; cdr3_aa: CASRSTILAGPGDTQYF
d_call: -; clone_size: many; v_call: TRBV11-1; j_call: TRBJ2-7; cdr3_nt: TGTGCCAGCAGCTTATATAACTACGAGCAGTACTTC; cdr3_aa: CASSLYNYEQYF
d_call: -; clone_size: -; v_call: TRBV7-2; j_call: TRBJ1-3; cdr3_nt: TGTGCCAGCAGCCGTGGAGGAACTGGAAACACCATATATTTT; cdr3_aa: CASSRGGTGNTIYF
d_call: -; clone_size: -; v_call: TRBV30; j_call: TRBJ2-7; cdr3_nt: TGTGCCCGGGGTGGCAGCGGTATAAGCGAGCAGTACTTC; cdr3_aa: CARGGSGISEQYF
d_call: -; clone_size: many; v_call: TRBV6-5; j_call: TRBJ2-7; cdr3_nt: TGTGCCAGCAGTTACGTCGGGTTCTCCTACGAGCAGTACTTC; cdr3_aa: CASSYVGFSYEQYF
d_call: -; clone_size: -; v_call: TRBV27; j_call: TRBJ2-1; cdr3_nt: TGTGCCAGCAGTTTACGAATTAGCGAATACAATGAGCAGTTCTTC; cdr3_aa: CASSLRISEYNEQFF
d_call: -; clone_size: few; v_call: TRBV6-2/TRBV6-3; j_call: TRBJ2-1; cdr3_nt: TGTGCCAGCACCGACTGGTCCCGCGGCAATGAGCAGTTCTTC; cdr3_aa: CASTDWSRGNEQFF
d_call: TRBD2; clone_size: few; v_call: TRBV5-1; j_call: TRBJ2-7; cdr3_nt: TGCGCCAGCTCAGGCGGGGGCTCCTACGAGCAGTACTTC; cdr3_aa: CASSGGGSYEQYF
d_call: -; clone_size: -; v_call: TRBV6-2/TRBV6-3; j_call: TRBJ1-1; cdr3_nt: TGTGCCAGCAGCCAAATATGGGATAACACTGAAGCTTTCTTT; cdr3_aa: CASSQIWDNTEAFF
d_call: TRBD2; clone_size: -; v_call: TRBV20-1; j_call: TRBJ2-5; cdr3_nt: TGCAGTGCGCGGGGGAAGGGGATTCGGGGAGAGTCGCAAGAGACCCAGTACTTC; cdr3_aa: CSARGKGIRGESQETQYF
d_call: -; clone_size: few; v_call: TRBV6-1; j_call: TRBJ2-2; cdr3_nt: TGTGCCAGCAGCACAGGAGGGAGGGGGGAGCTGTTTTTT; cdr3_aa: CASSTGGRGELFF
d_call: TRBD2; clone_size: few; v_call: TRBV6-8; j_call: TRBJ2-4; cdr3_nt: TGTGCCAGCACCCCGGTCCCGGGACTAGCGGGAGCCAAAAACATTCAGTACTTC; cdr3_aa: CASTPVPGLAGAKNIQYF
d_call: TRBD1; clone_size: -; v_call: TRBV5-1; j_call: TRBJ2-6; cdr3_nt: TGCGCCAGCAGCGGGACAGGGTTAAGCTCTGGGGCCAACGTCCTGACTTTC; cdr3_aa: CASSGTGLSSGANVLTF
d_call: -; clone_size: -; v_call: TRBV5-5; j_call: TRBJ1-1; cdr3_nt: TGTGCCAGCAGCTTCCATGGGAGCACTGAAGCTTTCTTT; cdr3_aa: CASSFHGSTEAFF
d_call: -; clone_size: many; v_call: TRBV29-1; j_call: TRBJ2-7; cdr3_nt: TGCAGCGTTGAGTACGGGTACGAGCAGTACTTC; cdr3_aa: CSVEYGYEQYF
d_call: -; clone_size: few; v_call: TRBV5-1; j_call: TRBJ1-6; cdr3_nt: TGCGCCAGCAGCTTTGGGCCAGGGGTAAATTCACCCCTCCACTTT; cdr3_aa: CASSFGPGVNSPLHF
d_call: TRBD1; clone_size: few; v_call: TRBV28; j_call: TRBJ1-6; cdr3_nt: TGTGCCAGCAGTTTGCACAGGGGGCGGAATTCACCCCTCCACTTT; cdr3_aa: CASSLHRGRNSPLHF
d_call: -; clone_size: few; v_call: TRBV28; j_call: TRBJ1-2; cdr3_nt: TGTGCCAGCAGTCCCGAGCGGAGGGGGTCGGCTCCTAACTATGGCTACACCTTC; cdr3_aa: CASSPERRGSAPNYGYTF
d_call: -; clone_size: few; v_call: TRBV7-6; j_call: TRBJ2-7; cdr3_nt: TGTGCCAGCAGCTTAGTATCAGAAGCCTACGAGCAGTACTTC; cdr3_aa: CASSLVSEAYEQYF
d_call: -; clone_size: few; v_call: TRBV11-2; j_call: TRBJ2-1; cdr3_nt: TGTGCCAGCAGCAACCTTACAGGGAATGAGCAGTTCTTC; cdr3_aa: CASSNLTGNEQFF
d_call: -; clone_size: -; v_call: TRBV10-3; j_call: TRBJ2-3; cdr3_nt: TGTGCCATCATGTCCCGGGGCACAGATACGCAGTATTTT; cdr3_aa: CAIMSRGTDTQYF
d_call: TRBD1; clone_size: few; v_call: TRBV7-9; j_call: TRBJ2-5; cdr3_nt: TGTGCCAGCAGGTTAATGACAGGGAAGTATGAGACCCAGTACTTC; cdr3_aa: CASRLMTGKYETQYF
d_call: -; clone_size: -; v_call: TRBV5-5; j_call: TRBJ1-4; cdr3_nt: TGTGCCAGCAGCTTGGCGAGGCAGGGGCGTAATGAAAAACTGTTTTTT; cdr3_aa: CASSLARQGRNEKLFF
d_call: TRBD2; clone_size: many; v_call: TRBV12-3/TRBV12-4; j_call: TRBJ2-1; cdr3_nt: TGTGCCAGCAGTCCTAGCGGGAGGCTATATGAGCAGTTCTTC; cdr3_aa: CASSPSGRLYEQFF
d_call: TRBD1; clone_size: -; v_call: TRBV20-1; j_call: TRBJ2-7; cdr3_nt: TGCAGTGCTAGAGATTGGACAGGTTCCTACGAGCAGTACTTC; cdr3_aa: CSARDWTGSYEQYF
d_call: -; clone_size: -; v_call: TRBV7-2; j_call: TRBJ1-2; cdr3_nt: TGTGCCAGCAGCTTCCGGGTCTATGGCTACACCTTC; cdr3_aa: CASSFRVYGYTF
d_call: -; clone_size: -; v_call: TRBV29-1; j_call: TRBJ1-2; cdr3_nt: TGCAGCGCCAAGACCGCCGTCGGCTACACCTTC; cdr3_aa: CSAKTAVGYTF
d_call: -; clone_size: few; v_call: TRBV4-3; j_call: TRBJ2-7; cdr3_nt: TGCGCCAGCAGCCAAGATTGGGGGGACTCCTACGAGCAGTACTTC; cdr3_aa: CASSQDWGDSYEQYF
d_call: TRBD1; clone_size: many; v_call: TRBV10-3; j_call: TRBJ1-2; cdr3_nt: TGTGCCATCAGTGAGTCCTTGGGGACAGGGGTCTATGGCTACACCTTC; cdr3_aa: CAISESLGTGVYGYTF
d_call: -; clone_size: few; v_call: TRBV6-5; j_call: TRBJ2-1; cdr3_nt: TGTGCCAGCAGTTACAACGGACAGAACAATGAGCAGTTCTTC; cdr3_aa: CASSYNGQNNEQFF
d_call: -; clone_size: few; v_call: TRBV27; j_call: TRBJ2-2; cdr3_nt: TGTGCCAGCAGTTTAAAATATAGGGTCGGCGGGGAGCTGTTTTTT; cdr3_aa: CASSLKYRVGGELFF
d_call: TRBD2; clone_size: -; v_call: TRBV6-1; j_call: TRBJ2-7; cdr3_nt: TGTGCCAGCAAACCGACTAGCGGGATAAGGGAGCAGTACTTC; cdr3_aa: CASKPTSGIREQYF
d_call: -; clone_size: many; v_call: TRBV5-1; j_call: TRBJ2-7; cdr3_nt: TGCGCCAGCAGCTTGCCTGGACAGAATTACGAGCAGTACTTC; cdr3_aa: CASSLPGQNYEQYF
d_call: -; clone_size: -; v_call: TRBV28; j_call: TRBJ1-6; cdr3_nt: TGTGCCAGCAGTAGGACGACACCCCTCCACTTT; cdr3_aa: CASSRTTPLHF
d_call: -; clone_size: -; v_call: TRBV27; j_call: TRBJ2-3; cdr3_nt: TGTGCCAGCAGGGCTTGGAGCACAGATACGCAGTATTTT; cdr3_aa: CASRAWSTDTQYF
d_call: -; clone_size: many; v_call: TRBV5-6; j_call: TRBJ2-7; cdr3_nt: TGTGCCAGCAGCCGAAGGGGCGGAATCCACTACGAGCAGTACTTC; cdr3_aa: CASSRRGGIHYEQYF
d_call: TRBD1; clone_size: -; v_call: TRBV6-5; j_call: TRBJ2-1; cdr3_nt: TGTGCCAGCAGTTACCCCCGGACAGGGGGCTCCTACAATGAGCAGTTCTTC; cdr3_aa: CASSYPRTGGSYNEQFF
d_call: TRBD2; clone_size: few; v_call: TRBV6-5; j_call: TRBJ2-1; cdr3_nt: TGTGCCAGCAGTTGGGCCCTAGCGGGGGGATACAATGAGCAGTTCTTC; cdr3_aa: CASSWALAGGYNEQFF
d_call: -; clone_size: few; v_call: TRBV20-1; j_call: TRBJ2-4; cdr3_nt: TGCAGTGCTAGAGATTTAAGGGACAAAAACATTCAGTACTTC; cdr3_aa: CSARDLRDKNIQYF
d_call: -; clone_size: few; v_call: TRBV6-2/TRBV6-3; j_call: TRBJ2-7; cdr3_nt: TGTGCCAGCAGTTACTCAGTTTTACTGATGACCTACGAGCAGTACTTC; cdr3_aa: CASSYSVLLMTYEQYF
d_call: TRBD2; clone_size: -; v_call: TRBV20-1; j_call: TRBJ2-1; cdr3_nt: TGCAGTGCTAGACCGACTAGCGGGGACTACTACAATGAGCAGTTCTTC; cdr3_aa: CSARPTSGDYYNEQFF
d_call: -; clone_size: -; v_call: TRBV7-8; j_call: TRBJ1-5; cdr3_nt: TGTGCCAGCAGCTTTGGCACCGTAAATCAGCCCCAGCATTTT; cdr3_aa: CASSFGTVNQPQHF
d_call: TRBD1; clone_size: few; v_call: TRBV6-2/TRBV6-3; j_call: TRBJ2-1; cdr3_nt: TGTGCCACCCTGGTTACAGGGGGCAATGAGCAGTTCTTC; cdr3_aa: CATLVTGGNEQFF
d_call: -; clone_size: few; v_call: TRBV5-1; j_call: TRBJ2-3; cdr3_nt: TGCGCCAGCAGCTTGGTTCGGGGAGCAACAGATACGCAGTATTTT; cdr3_aa: CASSLVRGATDTQYF
d_call: TRBD2; clone_size: many; v_call: TRBV5-1; j_call: TRBJ2-1; cdr3_nt: TGCGCCAGCAGCTTGGTCCCCCTAGCGGGGGGCAACAATGAGCAGTTCTTC; cdr3_aa: CASSLVPLAGGNNEQFF
d_call: -; clone_size: many; v_call: TRBV9; j_call: TRBJ1-1; cdr3_nt: TGTGCCAGCAGCGCGACCTCGACAGGTAACACTGAAGCTTTCTTT; cdr3_aa: CASSATSTGNTEAFF
d_call: -; clone_size: -; v_call: TRBV7-8; j_call: TRBJ1-3; cdr3_nt: TGTGCCAGCAGCTTAGCGCGGGCAGGGCGAAGGGCTGGAAACACCATATATTTT; cdr3_aa: CASSLARAGRRAGNTIYF
d_call: TRBD2; clone_size: few; v_call: TRBV14; j_call: TRBJ2-1; cdr3_nt: TGTGCCAGCAGCCAATTCCGGGGGGAGGAAAATGAGCAGTTCTTC; cdr3_aa: CASSQFRGEENEQFF
d_call: -; clone_size: few; v_call: TRBV6-6; j_call: TRBJ2-7; cdr3_nt: TGTGCCAGCAGTTCGACCGTTTACTACGAGCAGTACTTC; cdr3_aa: CASSSTVYYEQYF
d_call: TRBD2; clone_size: -; v_call: TRBV11-1; j_call: TRBJ2-1; cdr3_nt: TGTGCCAGCAGCTCACTGGCTAGCGGGGGGCCCCCATACAATGAGCAGTTCTTC; cdr3_aa: CASSSLASGGPPYNEQFF
d_call: TRBD1; clone_size: few; v_call: TRBV12-3/TRBV12-4; j_call: TRBJ2-1; cdr3_nt: TGTGCCAGCAGAACCGGGACAGGGGGGTACAATGAGCAGTTCTTC; cdr3_aa: CASRTGTGGYNEQFF
d_call: TRBD1; clone_size: many; v_call: TRBV20-1; j_call: TRBJ1-5; cdr3_nt: TGCAGCGCTGATGGACAGGGATACCAGCCCCAGCATTTT; cdr3_aa: CSADGQGYQPQHF
d_call: TRBD1; clone_size: many; v_call: TRBV29-1; j_call: TRBJ1-2; cdr3_nt: TGCAGCGTGGGCCCCAGACAGGGCCTCTATGGCTACACCTTC; cdr3_aa: CSVGPRQGLYGYTF
d_call: -; clone_size: many; v_call: TRBV25-1; j_call: TRBJ2-7; cdr3_nt: TGTGCCAGCAGTGCATCAGGACGGACCTACGAGCAGTACTTC; cdr3_aa: CASSASGRTYEQYF
d_call: -; clone_size: -; v_call: TRBV5-1; j_call: TRBJ1-6; cdr3_nt: TGCGCCAGCAGCCCCGGTCAGGGTCATTGGGATTCACCCCTCCACTTT; cdr3_aa: CASSPGQGHWDSPLHF
d_call: TRBD1; clone_size: few; v_call: TRBV5-1; j_call: TRBJ1-1; cdr3_nt: TGCGCCAGCAGCTTTCAGGGGGTGGCTTTCTTT; cdr3_aa: CASSFQGVAFF
d_call: TRBD1; clone_size: few; v_call: TRBV11-2; j_call: TRBJ1-6; cdr3_nt: TGTGCCAGCAGCCCTACAGGGGGGATCACCCTCCACTTT; cdr3_aa: CASSPTGGITLHF
d_call: TRBD1; clone_size: -; v_call: TRBV29-1; j_call: TRBJ2-4; cdr3_nt: TGCAGCGTTGAAGAAACAGGGGGCCGAGGGAACATTCAGTACTTC; cdr3_aa: CSVEETGGRGNIQYF
d_call: -; clone_size: once; v_call: TRBV24-1; j_call: TRBJ2-5; cdr3_nt: TGTGCCACCAGTGATTTCTCCGGGGGCTGGGAGACCCAGTACTTC; cdr3_aa: CATSDFSGGWETQYF
d_call: -; clone_size: few; v_call: TRBV10-3; j_call: TRBJ2-7; cdr3_nt: TGTGCCATCAGTGACGGACTCCTCTACGAGCAGTACTTC; cdr3_aa: CAISDGLLYEQYF